A single sample is the source of the 26 T cell receptor beta chains below, sequenced in a study of identical twins. Using its own MiXCR run on the 5' RACE reads, TCRdb lists one record per CDR3 protein. The data hold 250,000 or so distinct CDR3 sequences, with 10% to 15% observed a single time. The data were also submitted as part of a second study, on yellow fever vaccine responses in identical twins.

Specimen: memory (CD45RO+) T cells sorted from blood. These TCRs come from a woman between 18 and 29 years old in good health.

This clonotype was seen ten or more times. This rearrangement joins TRBV4-3 to TRBJ2-3; D call uncertain. CDR3 size: 13 residues. Trimming left V 0 bases short and J 6 bases short, with 7 bases between. Germline-derived CDR1 and CDR2 are LGHNA and YSLEER. The CDR3 region has the DNA TGCGCCAGCAGCCAAGATTACGTCGATACGCAGTATTTT. This gives the protein CASSQDYVDTQYF.

This clonotype showed up many times. The rearrangement uses TRBV6-1 and TRBJ2-3, with TRBD2 matching over 8 bases. The CDR3 runs to 14 residues. V shed 6 bases, J shed 7 bases, and the junction held 9 bases outside the gene matches. The germline gives CDR1 MNHNS, CDR2 SASEGT. CDR3 protein: CASSPGGGRYTQYF. CDR3 nucleotides: TGTGCCAGCAGCCCAGGCGGGGGGCGATATACGCAGTATTTT.

CDR3 sequence reads: CASSLRRDTQYF. CDR3 bases: TGTGCCAGCAGTTTAAGGAGAGATACGCAGTATTTT. The rearrangement links TRBV12-3 or TRBV12-4 to TRBJ2-3; D gene ambiguous. V was clipped by 2 bases and J by 5 bases, with 5 bases between them. The CDR3 extends over 12 amino acids.

This CDR3 is CASSPLMTGERGGYTF. The CDR3 coding sequence is TGCGCCAGCAGCCCGTTGATGACAGGGGAAAGGGGTGGCTACACCTTC. V is TRBV5-1 and J is TRBJ1-2; 8 nucleotides agree with TRBD1. Trimming cost V 4 bases and J 7 bases; bases outside gene matches: 15. From germline, CDR1 is SGHRS and CDR2 YFSETQ. The CDR3 extends over 16 amino acids.

This clonotype was recorded a few times. V gene TRBV24-1 combines with J gene TRBJ2-3; 8 bases are a match to TRBD2. This CDR3 is 14 amino acids long. Germline trimming cut 4 bases from V and 3 bases from J; bases unmatched to any gene: 2. The germline gives CDR1 KGHDR, CDR2 SFDVKD. CDR3 nucleotide sequence: TGTGCCACCAGTGAGAGCGGGAGAACAGATACGCAGTATTTT. Translated: CATSESGRTDTQYF.

The rearrangement joins TRBV20-1 to TRBJ1-1; D call uncertain. V lost 6 bases to trimming and J lost 7 bases, with 12 bases between them. The CDR3 is 11 amino acids. In germline, CDR1 is DFQATT, CDR2 SNEGSKA (reference sequence). The CDR3 sequence: CSAGKTDEAFF. Written as DNA, the CDR3 is TGCAGTGCCGGCAAGACCGATGAAGCTTTCTTT.

The chain uses TRBV20-1 and TRBJ2-3; D possibly corresponds to TRBD2 (5 bases). The CDR3 sequence is 13 residues long. V gave up 3 bases and J gave up 2 bases, with 9 bases separating them. Germline CDR1 DFQATT, CDR2 SNEGSKA (reference sequence). The CDR3 DNA is TGCAGTGCTAGTGACCTAGCCACAGATACGCAGTATTTT. Residues: CSASDLATDTQYF.

Ten or more counts support this clonotype. The rearrangement links TRBV20-1 to TRBJ2-5; TRBD1 might be the D (5 bases). V lost 4 bases to trimming and J lost 5 bases, with 11 bases between them. Germline CDR1 reads DFQATT; CDR2 reads SNEGSKA (reference sequence). There are 12 residues in the CDR3. CDR3 bases: TGCAGTGCTACCCAGGGTTTTGAGACCCAGTACTTC. Its translation: CSATQGFETQYF.

This clonotype was detected only a few times. The CDR3 region has the DNA TGCGCCAGCAGCTTTTCGACAGGGAAAGAGACCCAGTACTTC. This sequence encodes CASSFSTGKETQYF. V gene TRBV5-1 combines with J gene TRBJ2-5, with 7 bases that match TRBD1. The CDR3 runs 14 residues. Germline CDR1 reads SGHRS; CDR2 reads YFSETQ. J gave up 3 bases and V 2 bases, and 4 bases lay outside the gene matches.

This clonotype was found a few times. The V gene is TRBV6-5, the J gene TRBJ2-7, with 12 bases aligning to TRBD2. Germline assignment: CDR1 MNHEY and CDR2 SVGAGI. This CDR3 comprises 15 residues. With V trimmed by 0 bases and J by 6 bases, 3 bases remained unmatched. Here the CDR3 reads CASSYSRTSGTEQYF. The CDR3 DNA sequence: TGTGCCAGCAGTTACTCGAGGACTAGCGGGACCGAGCAGTACTTC.

This clonotype came up many times. This chain connects TRBV20-1 to TRBJ2-1, with 7 bases identical to TRBD1. With 7 bases clipped from V and 0 bases from J, the junction kept 6 bases outside the gene matches. The CDR3 covers 14 residues. Germline V gives CDR1 DFQATT, CDR2 SNEGSKA (reference sequence). The CDR3 sequence: CSVLGQSSYNEQFF. The CDR3 bases are TGCAGTGTCCTGGGACAGAGCTCCTACAATGAGCAGTTCTTC.

The chain is built from TRBV10-3 and TRBJ2-5; TRBD2 agrees at 8 bases. The V gene's germline CDR1 is ENHRY and CDR2 SYGVKD. Trimming took 3 bases from V and 5 from J; bases not matched to a gene: 11. This CDR3 comprises 16 residues. CDR3 sequence (DNA): TGTGCCATCAGTGACCTAGGACTAGCAGTTACGGAGACCCAGTACTTC. Translated, it gives CAISDLGLAVTETQYF.

This clonotype has just a few counts. Here the CDR3 DNA reads TGTGCCAGCTCCAAATTGGAGAACACTGAAGCTTTCTTT. Protein sequence: CASSKLENTEAFF. This chain uses TRBV6-6 with TRBJ1-1; D gene uncertain. The V gene lost 8 bases and the J gene lost 1 base, with 11 bases spanning the gap. Germline V gene sequence: CDR1 MNHNY, CDR2 SVGAGI (reference sequence). This CDR3 has 13 residues.

The CDR3 loop is CASSFKTTGTRLYEQYF. DNA of the CDR3: TGTGCCAGCAGTTTTAAGACAACCGGGACACGACTCTACGAGCAGTACTTC. The chain recombines TRBV7-2 with TRBJ2-7; D possibly corresponds to TRBD1 (6 bases). Germline loops: CDR1 SGHTA, CDR2 FQGNSA. The CDR3 is 17 residues long. Between the trimmed V and J ends, which lost 6 bases and 3 bases, there was a span of 24 bases.

V and J are TRBV5-5 and TRBJ2-1; 8 bases match TRBD2. V shed 0 bases and J 4 bases; nucleotides not matched to a gene: 9. CDR1 is SGHKS and CDR2 is YYEKEE in the germline V gene (reference sequence). The CDR3 totals 17 residues. CDR3 residues: CASSLVSAGGPYNEQFF. CDR3 bases: TGTGCCAGCAGCTTGGTTAGCGCGGGGGGACCTTACAATGAGCAGTTCTTC.

V is TRBV20-1 and J is TRBJ2-7; tentatively, D is TRBD2 (6 bases). CDR3 size: 12 residues. Germline CDR1 and CDR2: DFQATT and SNEGSKA (reference sequence). Trimming stripped 5 bases from V and 7 bases from J, with 15 bases between. As DNA, the CDR3 is TGCAGTGCTCCCGGGCTAGGGAGGGAGCAGTACTTC. Translation: CSAPGLGREQYF.

Ten or more counts support this clonotype. The V call is TRBV7-8, the J call TRBJ2-7; 8 bases agree with TRBD1. The CDR3 spans 15 residues. Per the germline V gene, CDR1 is SGHVS and CDR2 is FQNEAQ. V lost 4 bases to trimming and J lost 1 base; unmatched junction nucleotides: 6. The CDR3 sequence: CASSSGQGPSYEQYF. The CDR3 DNA reads TGTGCCAGCAGCTCCGGACAGGGACCTTCCTACGAGCAGTACTTC. Using reference TRBV7-8 and TRBJ2-7 for the parts outside the CDR3, the full variable domain is GAGVSQSPRYKVAKRGQDVALRCDPISGHVSLFWYQQALGQGPEFLTYFQNEAQLDKSGLPSDRFFAERPEGSVSTLKIQRTQQEDSAVYLCASSSGQGPSYEQYFGPGTRLTVT.

This sequence joins TRBV5-1 and TRBJ2-3; D is unclear. With 6 bases removed from V and 0 bases from J, the gap between germline ends came to 14 bases. Germline V gene data show CDR1 as SGHRS and CDR2 as YFSETQ. The CDR3 runs to 15 residues. In DNA, the CDR3 is TGCGCCAGCACCCGGGCTGGATCTAGCACAGATACGCAGTATTTT. Protein sequence: CASTRAGSSTDTQYF.

The chain links TRBV5-6 to TRBJ2-1; 9 bases map to TRBD2. The junction had 2 bases not matched to a gene; V was cut back by 2 bases and J by 5 bases. Germline-derived CDR1 and CDR2 are SGHDT and YYEEEE. The CDR3 sequence is 14 residues long. CDR3 residues: CASSFASGDNEQFF. The CDR3 DNA reads as TGTGCCAGCAGCTTCGCTAGCGGGGACAATGAGCAGTTCTTC. Drawing the rest from reference TRBV5-6 and TRBJ2-1, the complete variable domain is DAGVTQSPTHLIKTRGQQVTLRCSPKSGHDTVSWYQQALGQGPQFIFQYYEEEERQRGNFPDRFSGHQFPNYSSELNVNALLLGDSALYLCASSFASGDNEQFFGPGTRLTVL.

In its sample, this clonotype was seen a few times. The CDR3 here is CAWSVPERVSGELFF. The CDR3 DNA follows: TGTGCCTGGAGTGTACCCGAGAGGGTCTCCGGGGAGCTGTTTTTT. V usage is TRBV30 and J usage is TRBJ2-2; TRBD2 is a possible D gene (5 bases). The V end lost 0 bases, the J end lost 6 bases, and 14 bases lay between the germline ends. Germline V CDR1 and CDR2: GTSNPN, SVGIG (reference sequence). CDR3 size: 15 residues.

This clonotype occurred a few times. This rearrangement joins TRBV30 to TRBJ2-3; the match to TRBD2 covers 11 bases. Trimming took 3 bases from V and 1 from J; bases not matched to a gene: 0. The CDR3 spans 14 residues. Germline-derived CDR1 and CDR2 are GTSNPN and SVGIG (reference sequence). The CDR3 region has the DNA TGTGCCTGGAGGACTAGCGGGGGCACAGATACGCAGTATTTT. Translating gives CAWRTSGGTDTQYF. The whole variable domain, remainder taken from reference TRBV30 and TRBJ2-3, is SQTIHQWPATLVQPVGSPLSLECTVEGTSNPNLYWYRQAAGRGLQLLFYSVGIGQISSEVPQNLSASRPQDRQFILSSKKLLLSDSGFYLCAWRTSGGTDTQYFGPGTRLTVL.

In this sample, this clonotype turned up a few times. The chain combines TRBV7-9 with TRBJ2-3; tentative D call: TRBD2 (6 bases). The germline CDR1 and CDR2 sequences are SEHNR and FQNEAQ (reference sequence). The CDR3 consists of 15 residues. Trimming shortened V by 2 bases and J by 5 bases, and 14 bases separated the two germline ends. CDR3 loop: CASSLILAVGDTQYF. The CDR3 nucleotides are TGTGCCAGCAGCTTAATCTTAGCGGTAGGAGATACGCAGTATTTT.

The CDR3 region is CASSKTGREETQYF. CDR3 coding DNA: TGTGCCAGCAGTAAAACCGGACGGGAGGAGACCCAGTACTTC. The V and J genes are TRBV4-2 and TRBJ2-5; tentative D call: TRBD2 (6 bases). Looked up from germline, CDR1 is LGHNA and CDR2 is YNFKEQ. V dropped 6 bases and J dropped 5 bases, with 16 bases sitting between them. The CDR3 is 14 residues long.

The sample holds a few counts of this clonotype. This chain uses TRBV27 with TRBJ1-5, with D tentatively TRBD1 (5 bases). The CDR3 is 14 residues long. The V gene's germline CDR1 is MNHEY and CDR2 SMNVEV (reference sequence). Between the trimmed V and J ends, which lost 4 bases and 4 bases, there was a span of 11 bases. The CDR3 spells CASSSRGGNQPQHF. In DNA form, the CDR3 reads TGTGCCAGCAGTTCCCGCGGGGGGAATCAGCCCCAGCATTTT.

The V gene is TRBV11-2, the J gene TRBJ2-6; D unclear. The CDR3 extends over 16 amino acids. V was cut by 5 bases and J by 0 bases, with 11 bases left in between. Germline V gene sequence: CDR1 SGHAT, CDR2 FQNNGV. CDR3 sequence (DNA): TGTGCCAGCAGCCGATGGACGGCCTCTGGGGCCAACGTCCTGACTTTC. This codes for CASSRWTASGANVLTF.

The chain combines TRBV11-2 with TRBJ1-6; 9 nucleotides line up with TRBD1. Germline CDR1 is SGHAT and CDR2 is FQNNGV. The CDR3 totals 14 residues. V lost 5 bases and J lost 14; bases outside the gene matches: 10. The DNA of the CDR3 is TGTGCCAGCAGCGCTTACAGGGGGCTTTCGGCCCTCCACTTT. This encodes CASSAYRGLSALHF.